Listed here is a single TCR beta chain. Its antigen remains unidentified. This entry belongs to a study of T cells in localized non-small cell lung cancer. Here immunoSEQ multiplex PCR was the method, and the copy in TCRdb shows in-frame clones only, minus some. The profile shows under 50,000 clones, approximately 81% of them singletons. This CDR3 spans 16 amino acids. V lost 0 bases, J lost 5 bases, and 6 bases stayed unmatched. Germline V gives CDR1 KGHSH, CDR2 LQKENI. Study-wide results and caveats: Exceeding tumor, uninvolved adjacent lung had the highest T cell clonality. Within adjacent lung there appeared a median about 54 of the top 100 tumor clones.

This receptor was obtained from a man aged 35 to 69 with stage III lung adenocarcinoma. The chain employs TRBV18 and TRBJ2-2; 7 nucleotides align to TRBD1. The material was peripheral blood mononuclear cells, obtained before any cancer treatment. The chain's CDR3 is CASSPPRDRTTGELFF. DNA of the CDR3: TGTGCCAGCTCACCACCTCGGGACAGAACGACCGGGGAGCTGTTTTTT.